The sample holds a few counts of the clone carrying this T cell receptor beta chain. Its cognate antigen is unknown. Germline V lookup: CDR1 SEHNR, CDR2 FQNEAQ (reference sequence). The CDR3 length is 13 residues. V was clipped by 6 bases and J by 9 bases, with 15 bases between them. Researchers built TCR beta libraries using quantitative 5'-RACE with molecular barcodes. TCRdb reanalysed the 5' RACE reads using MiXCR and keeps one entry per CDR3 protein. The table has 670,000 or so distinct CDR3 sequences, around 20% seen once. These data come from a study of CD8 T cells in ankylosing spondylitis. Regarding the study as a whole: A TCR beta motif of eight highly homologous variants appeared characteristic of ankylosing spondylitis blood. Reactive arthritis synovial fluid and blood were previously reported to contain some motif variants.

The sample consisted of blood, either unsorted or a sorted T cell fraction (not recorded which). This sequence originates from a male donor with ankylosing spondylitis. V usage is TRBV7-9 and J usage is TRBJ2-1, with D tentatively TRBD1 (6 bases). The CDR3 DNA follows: TGTGCCAGCAGGTGGCGTGAGGGGGTTGAGCAGTTCTTC. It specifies CASRWREGVEQFF.